The 10 T cell receptor beta chains below come from one sample, sequenced in a study of blood T cell repertoires in COVID-19. Sequencing was performed with immunoSEQ multiplex PCR; in TCRdb, only in-frame clones are kept and a portion is missing. The sample records 150,000 to 200,000 clones, roughly 84% being singletons. Sequencing was performed on peripheral blood. The receptors shown here come from a woman between 50 and 59 years old with COVID-19, enrolled during active disease.

CDR3 in DNA: TGTGCCAGCAGCTTAGGACAGGGGACCTATTCACCCCTCCACTTT. Translating it yields CASSLGQGTYSPLHF. This chain links TRBV11-2 with TRBJ1-6, with 8 positions matching TRBD1. J gave up 8 bases and V 1 base, and 4 bases lay outside the gene matches. The germline gives CDR1 SGHAT, CDR2 FQNNGV. CDR3 size: 15 residues.

This chain links TRBV24-1 with TRBJ2-5; TRBD2 agrees at 8 bases. The CDR3 length is 16 residues. V lost 2 bases, J lost 5 bases, and 9 bases stayed unmatched. Germline assignment: CDR1 KGHDR and CDR2 SFDVKD. The CDR3 sequence: CATSDYPNGGAETQYF. CDR3 DNA: TGTGCCACCAGTGATTACCCGAACGGGGGGGCTGAGACCCAGTACTTC.

This clone appeared once. V gene TRBV4-1 combines with J gene TRBJ1-3; D unclear. From germline, CDR1 is MGHRA and CDR2 YSYEKL. The CDR3 is 16 amino acids. Trimming removed 0 bases at V and 1 base at J, with 10 bases between. The DNA for the CDR3 is TGCGCCAGCAGCCAAGATAGCGGGAGGTCTGGAAACACCATATATTTT. This sequence encodes CASSQDSGRSGNTIYF.

V and J are TRBV15 and TRBJ1-5; D gene unclear. The CDR3 loop spans 13 amino acids. CDR1 is LNHNV, CDR2 YYDKDF, per germline (reference sequence). V lost 3 bases, J lost 4 bases, and 7 bases lay in between. The CDR3 sequence: CATSSGGNQPQHF. CDR3 DNA: TGTGCCACCAGCAGTGGCGGGAATCAGCCCCAGCATTTT.

This clone was counted many times. Other DNA variants within this sample encode the same CDR3. J is TRBJ1-5 and V is TRBV5-1; 8 positions agree with TRBD1. The CDR3 is 15 residues long. Per germline, CDR1 SGHRS and CDR2 YFSETQ. The trim removed 4 bases at V and 1 base at J, leaving 4 bases unmatched. The CDR3 nucleotides are TGCGCCAGCAGCCTACAGGGGGAAAGCAATCAGCCCCAGCATTTT. It specifies CASSLQGESNQPQHF. The entire variable domain, with the rest obtained from reference TRBV5-1 and TRBJ1-5, is as follows: KAGVTQTPRYLIKTRGQQVTLSCSPISGHRSVSWYQQTPGQGLQFLFEYFSETQRNKGNFPGRFSGRQFSNSRSEMNVSTLELGDSALYLCASSLQGESNQPQHFGDGTRLSIL.

This clone has just one count. The chain combines TRBV7-2 with TRBJ2-3; no definite D call. CDR1 and CDR2 from the germline V gene are SGHTA and FQGNSA. V was clipped by 5 bases and J by 6 bases, with 9 bases between them. The CDR3 is 12 residues long. CDR3 sequence (DNA): TGTGCCAGCAGCGCACGACTTGATACGCAGTATTTT. Protein sequence: CASSARLDTQYF.

The chain is built from TRBV6-6 and TRBJ2-5; 14 nucleotides line up with TRBD2. The CDR3 is 16 residues long. CDR1 is MNHNY, CDR2 SVGAGI, per germline (reference sequence). V lost 2 bases and J lost 5; bases outside the gene matches: 4. CDR3 sequence (DNA): TGTGCCAGCAGTTACGGGGGACTAGCGGGGGCGGAGACCCAGTACTTC. This encodes CASSYGGLAGAETQYF.

CDR3 protein: CASRPTGGFEPQHF. The CDR3 DNA sequence: TGTGCCAGCAGGCCCACAGGGGGCTTTGAGCCCCAGCATTTT. V is TRBV6-5 and J is TRBJ1-5; 9 bases line up with TRBD1. Unmatched junction bases numbered 8, after V lost 6 bases and J lost 8 bases. The V gene's germline CDR1 is MNHEY and CDR2 SVGAGI. The CDR3 spans 14 residues.

This clone was recorded a few times. The chain is built from TRBV4-1 and TRBJ2-7; TRBD1 matches at 7 bases. The CDR3 runs to 14 residues. The V segment lost 2 bases and the J segment 3 bases; nucleotides outside the gene matches: 4. The germline CDR1 and CDR2 sequences are MGHRA and YSYEKL. This CDR3 reads CASSQSTGDYEQYF. The CDR3 DNA sequence: TGCGCCAGCAGCCAATCTACAGGGGACTACGAGCAGTACTTC.

This chain joins TRBV6-2 or TRBV6-3 and TRBJ1-1; TRBD1 aligns across 7 bases. The CDR3 totals 15 residues. Germline loops: CDR1 MNHEY, CDR2 SVGEGT. The V gene end was trimmed by 0 bases and the J gene end by 4 bases; junction bases not matched to a gene: 5. Written as DNA, the CDR3 is TGTGCCAGCAGTTACTCGAGGGCAGGGGGCACTGAAGCTTTCTTT. It is translated as CASSYSRAGGTEAFF.